This TCR beta chain is drawn from a study of T cells in Graves' hyperthyroidism and ophthalmopathy. PBMCs stemmed from around 10 ml fresh peripheral blood. RNA transcripts provided the source from which TCR beta CDR3 regions were amplified. Primed by the HTBI set, a first-round RT-PCR was run on the TCR CDR3. TCRdb reanalysed the multiplex PCR reads using MiXCR and keeps one entry per CDR3 protein. Of a few hundred thousand distinct CDR3 sequences detected, about 20% appear once; the ten largest clones hold about 49%. Sequences were obtained from blood. The receptor's source is a woman between 50 and 59 years old with Graves' hyperthyroidism.

CDR3 amino acids: CASSVTLFKDEQYF. The CDR3 nucleotides read TGTGCCAGCAGCGTGACCCTCTTTAAGGACGAGCAGTACTTC. The chain employs TRBV7-8 and TRBJ2-7; no reliable D call. The germline gives CDR1 SGHVS, CDR2 FQNEAQ. The CDR3 covers 14 residues. Trimming removed 5 bases at V and 5 bases at J, with 16 bases between.